This T cell receptor beta chain comes out of a study of cytomegalovirus exposure and HLA in healthy donors. For the study at large: A preliminary data release comprised 80 million or so unique TCRs obtained from HLA-typed donors.

The primer mix had 60 Vbeta and 13 Jbeta primers. Sequenced by immunoSEQ multiplex PCR; TCRdb stores in-frame clones only, minus some. This table holds approximately 40,000 clones, 86% found once. As for this clone: Its antigen is unknown.

General observations from the study: A later analysis associated 16,951 TCR beta sequences with HLA alleles at a 0.05 false discovery rate. The authors judged a highly shared variant cluster likely a sequencing artifact. One later analysis reportedly identified an Asian-associated ancestry cluster that showed fewer N-insertions than the roughly 700-donor mean.

The sample taken for sequencing was PBMCs. The TCR comes from a woman in her thirties or forties in good health and CMV-seropositive.

Here the CDR3 reads CASSWGRRTEQYF. The CDR3, as DNA: TGTGCCAGCAGTTGGGGGCGGAGGACCGAGCAGTACTTC. The J gene is TRBJ2-7, the V gene TRBV28; possibly TRBD1 for D (6 bases). This CDR3 spans 13 amino acids. V was trimmed by 4 bases and J by 6 bases, leaving 13 bases between them. Germline V CDR1 and CDR2: MDHEN, SYDVKM.